Listed below are T cell receptor beta chains from one sample, sequenced in a study of CD8+ T cells in alopecia areata. Method: immunoSEQ multiplex PCR; TCRdb's copy keeps in-frame clones and lacks some. Among 10,000 to 15,000 clones listed, 65% to 70% were seen once. This specimen was skin, taken at week 4, from a patient treated with tofacitinib. Source of these receptors: a human donor with alopecia areata. CDR3s include the opening cysteine and the closing phenylalanine or tryptophan. The order of the fields is CDR3 protein, CDR3 DNA, J gene, clone size, V gene, D gene. D genes are given only for firm matches. For some rows the clone size is stated as once, few or many, or as a class when expanded; others skip it.

CASSLEGQLNNYGYTF,TGTGCCAGCAGCTTGGAAGGACAGCTTAACAACTATGGCTACACCTTC,TRBJ1-2,-,TRBV5-5,-
CASSPRLAGVRTDTQYF,TGTGCCAGCAGCCCAAGACTAGCGGGGGTTCGCACAGATACGCAGTACTTT,TRBJ2-3,-,TRBV7-9,TRBD2
CASSLRTVGNEQFF,TGTGCCAGCAGTCTTAGGACGGTGGGGAATGAGCAGTTCTTC,TRBJ2-1,-,TRBV2,-
CATDGQATDTQYF,TGTGCCACCGATGGTCAGGCCACAGATACGCAGTATTTT,TRBJ2-3,-,TRBV19,-
CASSSVGGDTQYF,TGCGCCAGCAGCAGTGTAGGCGGAGATACGCAGTATTTT,TRBJ2-3,-,TRBV5-1,-
CASSLIPGGAAGELFF,TGTGCCAGCAGCTTAATCCCCGGGGGGGCTGCCGGGGAGCTGTTTTTT,TRBJ2-2,-,TRBV7-9,TRBD2
CSVSGGGYEQYF,TGCAGCGTTTCAGGGGGAGGCTACGAGCAGTACTTC,TRBJ2-7,-,TRBV29-1,-
CATSSLNQPQHF,TGTGCCACCAGCAGTCTAAATCAGCCCCAGCATTTT,TRBJ1-5,once,TRBV15,-
CASSLTGATGELFF,TGCGCCAGCAGCTTGACGGGGGCCACCGGGGAGCTGTTTTTT,TRBJ2-2,-,TRBV5-1,-
CASKGAGETQYF,TGTGCCAGCAAGGGAGCGGGGGAGACCCAGTACTTC,TRBJ2-5,-,TRBV7-2,TRBD2
CASSSTLANYGYTF,TGTGCCAGCAGTTCTACGCTCGCTAACTATGGCTACACCTTC,TRBJ1-2,-,TRBV27,-
CASRTGRGEQYF,TGTGCCAGCAGAACCGGCAGGGGCGAGCAGTACTTC,TRBJ2-7,-,TRBV6-5,-
CASRAREGQGRGGYTF,TGTGCCAGTAGAGCAAGAGAAGGACAGGGACGTGGTGGCTACACCTTC,TRBJ1-2,once,TRBV19,TRBD1
CASSSSRVSRYGYTF,TGTGCCAGCAGCTCTTCCCGTGTCAGCCGTTATGGCTACACCTTC,TRBJ1-2,-,TRBV7-8,-
CASSLQETQYF,TGTGCCAGCAGTTTACAAGAGACCCAGTACTTC,TRBJ2-5,few,TRBV6-5,-
CASSRTFTGELFF,TGTGCCAGCAGCCGGACTTTCACCGGGGAGCTGTTTTTT,TRBJ2-2,-,TRBV6-5,-
CASSLIRRTGVWEQYF,TGTGCCAGCAGTCTAATCCGGAGGACAGGGGTTTGGGAGCAGTACTTC,TRBJ2-7,-,TRBV27,TRBD1